This is a list of T cell receptor beta chains from one sample in a study of breast tumors, draining lymph nodes, adjacent tissues. Using its own MiXCR run on the multiplex PCR reads, TCRdb lists one record per CDR3 protein. The sample carries about 230,000 distinct CDR3 sequences, 32% recorded once. Specimen: axillary lymph node tissue. These receptors originate from a female donor with breast cancer. Some clones in this sample may be carry-over from other donors' samples. The conserved cysteine and the conserved F or W are not part of the CDR3 here. The listing skips clone size in some rows; elsewhere it reads once, few, many or a size class.

v_gene: TRBV2; len: 15; abundance: many; CDR3aa: ASSEFSGLAGVNEQF
v_gene: TRBV6-5; len: 10; abundance: many; CDR3aa: AGNMGDGELF
v_gene: TRBV24-1; len: 14; abundance: many; CDR3aa: ATSATGQGNFYGYT
v_gene: TRBV6-5; len: 13; abundance: many; CDR3aa: ASSILPQPNYEQY
v_gene: TRBV5-1; len: 12; abundance: many; CDR3aa: ASSLLLAGLEQF
v_gene: TRBV19; len: 7; abundance: NA; CDR3aa: ASSSQGI
v_gene: TRBV7-2; len: 15; abundance: NA; CDR3aa: ASSLALSRNAYNQQF
v_gene: TRBV12-3/TRBV12-4; len: 11; abundance: many; CDR3aa: ASGGTSSYEQY
v_gene: TRBV7-2; len: 13; abundance: many; CDR3aa: ASSLQASGKFEQY
v_gene: TRBV2; len: 13; abundance: many; CDR3aa: ASRGLAGGFAEQF
v_gene: TRBV14; len: 12; abundance: many; CDR3aa: ASSQDRGAYEQY
v_gene: TRBV18; len: 11; abundance: few; CDR3aa: ASSPGNRYGYT
v_gene: TRBV11-3; len: 17; abundance: NA; CDR3aa: ASNKGGVGSGRVQETQY
v_gene: TRBV11-2; len: 14; abundance: NA; CDR3aa: ASSLLGLSGNSPLH
v_gene: TRBV13; len: 11; abundance: many; CDR3aa: ASRASGTETQY
v_gene: TRBV7-9; len: 15; abundance: many; CDR3aa: ASSLDLSQTSTDTQY
v_gene: TRBV10-3; len: 11; abundance: NA; CDR3aa: AISDTTNEKLF
v_gene: TRBV4-1; len: 13; abundance: many; CDR3aa: ASSQEGFRGNTIY
v_gene: TRBV28; len: 12; abundance: NA; CDR3aa: ASSKHVSNQPQH
v_gene: TRBV30; len: 12; abundance: once; CDR3aa: AWSTRTVDEKLF
v_gene: TRBV4-2; len: 16; abundance: many; CDR3aa: ASSQVGVRVAGAQEQF
v_gene: TRBV5-1; len: 13; abundance: NA; CDR3aa: ASSLSAGRGETQY
v_gene: TRBV6-4; len: 11; abundance: NA; CDR3aa: ASSHCQGDAQY
v_gene: TRBV7-3; len: 13; abundance: many; CDR3aa: ASSSPAGETDTQY
v_gene: TRBV2; len: 10; abundance: many; CDR3aa: ASSRQGETQY
v_gene: TRBV6-5; len: 13; abundance: few; CDR3aa: ASRTGPTSGNTIY
v_gene: TRBV11-3; len: 14; abundance: many; CDR3aa: ASSLEGTTPGYEQY
v_gene: TRBV6-5; len: 16; abundance: NA; CDR3aa: ASSHGRTSGPHTDTQY
v_gene: TRBV7-9; len: 11; abundance: many; CDR3aa: ASNRDNQETQY
v_gene: TRBV5-1; len: 14; abundance: many; CDR3aa: ASSLGGGQGTDTQY
v_gene: TRBV9; len: 13; abundance: NA; CDR3aa: ASSAGFGGGYEQY
v_gene: TRBV20-1; len: 15; abundance: many; CDR3aa: SATDLDRGLLNSPLH
v_gene: TRBV13; len: 15; abundance: many; CDR3aa: ASSFLSGQGNTGELF
v_gene: TRBV5-8; len: 13; abundance: many; CDR3aa: ASSFRDRGPHEQY
v_gene: TRBV11-3; len: 12; abundance: NA; CDR3aa: ASKGLAHQETQY
v_gene: TRBV11-3; len: 13; abundance: many; CDR3aa: ASSLPRQGYNEQF
v_gene: TRBV5-8; len: 14; abundance: NA; CDR3aa: ASTWAPTGSREKLF
v_gene: TRBV7-9; len: 13; abundance: many; CDR3aa: ASTWDTRSGNTIY
v_gene: TRBV20-1; len: 11; abundance: many; CDR3aa: SAETGATDTQY
v_gene: TRBV7-2; len: 12; abundance: many; CDR3aa: ASSGESGIWEQY
v_gene: TRBV20-1; len: 14; abundance: once; CDR3aa: SARTVQISAANVLT
v_gene: TRBV15; len: 13; abundance: many; CDR3aa: ATSRDSRGGNTIY
v_gene: TRBV6-2/TRBV6-3; len: 11; abundance: many; CDR3aa: ASSYSFTEPQH
v_gene: TRBV7-2; len: 13; abundance: many; CDR3aa: ASSLADYRTDTQY
v_gene: TRBV30; len: 10; abundance: many; CDR3aa: ALTSGIDTQY
v_gene: TRBV20-1; len: 9; abundance: NA; CDR3aa: SVGKTGELF
v_gene: TRBV5-5; len: 11; abundance: few; CDR3aa: ASSSQGIAEAF
v_gene: TRBV9; len: 14; abundance: many; CDR3aa: ASSPDGTSGGNEQF
v_gene: TRBV19; len: 13; abundance: NA; CDR3aa: ASRMRRDGNQPQH
v_gene: TRBV20-1; len: 12; abundance: many; CDR3aa: SARDPFHTDTQY
v_gene: TRBV24-1; len: 13; abundance: many; CDR3aa: ATSDWGSTEDTQY
v_gene: TRBV20-1; len: 14; abundance: many; CDR3aa: SAPRVAGGVSNEQF
v_gene: TRBV2; len: 8; abundance: NA; CDR3aa: ASSARELF
v_gene: TRBV5-4; len: 11; abundance: many; CDR3aa: ASRVARVAGYT
v_gene: TRBV20-1; len: 13; abundance: many; CDR3aa: SARTAGGIYNEQF